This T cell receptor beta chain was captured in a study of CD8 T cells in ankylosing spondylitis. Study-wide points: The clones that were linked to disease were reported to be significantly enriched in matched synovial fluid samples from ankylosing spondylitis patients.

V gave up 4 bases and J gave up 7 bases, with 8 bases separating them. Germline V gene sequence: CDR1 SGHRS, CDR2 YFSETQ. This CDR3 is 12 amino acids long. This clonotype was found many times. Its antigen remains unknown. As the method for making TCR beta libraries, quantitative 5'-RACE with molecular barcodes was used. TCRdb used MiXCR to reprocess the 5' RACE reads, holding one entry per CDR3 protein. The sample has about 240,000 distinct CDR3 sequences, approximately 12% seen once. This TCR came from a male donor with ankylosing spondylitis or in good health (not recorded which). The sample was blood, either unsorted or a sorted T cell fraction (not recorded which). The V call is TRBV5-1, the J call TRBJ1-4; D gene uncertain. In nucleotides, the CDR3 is TGCGCCAGCAGCAAGGACGGTGAAAAACTGTTTTTT. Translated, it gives CASSKDGEKLFF.